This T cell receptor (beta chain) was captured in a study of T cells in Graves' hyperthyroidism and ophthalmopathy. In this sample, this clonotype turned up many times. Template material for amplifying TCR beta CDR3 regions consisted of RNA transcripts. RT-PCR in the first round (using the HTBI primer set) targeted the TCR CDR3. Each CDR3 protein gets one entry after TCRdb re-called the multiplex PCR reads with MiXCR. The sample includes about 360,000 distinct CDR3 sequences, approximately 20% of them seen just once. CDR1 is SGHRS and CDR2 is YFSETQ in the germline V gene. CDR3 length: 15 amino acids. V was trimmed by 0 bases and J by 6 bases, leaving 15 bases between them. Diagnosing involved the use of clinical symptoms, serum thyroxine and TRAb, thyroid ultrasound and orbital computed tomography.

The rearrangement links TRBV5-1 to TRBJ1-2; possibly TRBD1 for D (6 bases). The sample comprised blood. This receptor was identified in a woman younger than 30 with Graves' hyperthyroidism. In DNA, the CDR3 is TGCGCCAGCAGCTTGGGGGGGAGGACAGAGAATGGCTACACCTTC. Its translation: CASSLGGRTENGYTF.